This T cell receptor beta chain was captured in a study of T-cell reconstitution after alpha-beta-depleted transplantation in children. This clonotype was seen only a few times. Preparation of the TCRbeta library used unique molecular identifiers. TCRdb re-called the PCR reads with MiXCR, one entry per CDR3 protein. This table holds about 610,000 distinct CDR3 sequences, roughly a tenth found once. The TCR was taken from a human donor who donated a stem cell graft to a child with acute myeloid leukemia. The sample in question was PBMCs from the stem cell graft donor, obtained from the stem cell graft.

CDR3 in DNA: TGTGCCAGCAGTTCCCTCCGGGGGTGGGCTAGCGGGTACTACGAGCAGTACTTC. Translating gives CASSSLRGWASGYYEQYF. The rearrangement joins TRBV6-2 or TRBV6-3 to TRBJ2-7, with 8 bases that match TRBD2. V shed 4 bases and J 3 bases; nucleotides not matched to a gene: 17. Germline V gene data show CDR1 as MNHEY and CDR2 as SVGEGT. This CDR3 spans 18 amino acids.